A single sample is the source of the 28 T cell receptor beta chains below, sequenced in a study of OX40 agonist ivuxolimab in advanced cancers. Some clones are missing from TCRdb's copy, which holds only in-frame ones; the method was immunoSEQ multiplex PCR. Among under 15,000 clones listed, roughly 82% were seen once. The sample in question was CD4+ or CD8+ T cells sorted from blood, obtained in a trial of the OX40 agonist ivuxolimab. Receptors originate from an adult with an advanced solid tumor such as melanoma, head and neck, liver or kidney cancer.

V usage is TRBV4-1 and J usage is TRBJ2-2; 10 bases line up with TRBD2. After removal of 1 base from V and 5 bases from J, the junction contained 10 bases not matched to a gene. The CDR3 has 18 amino acids. Germline loops: CDR1 MGHRA, CDR2 YSYEKL. CDR3 sequence (DNA): TGCGCCAGCAGCCAAGGCGAGGCTAGCGGGAGAAGTACCGGGGAGCTGTTTTTT. Its translation: CASSQGEASGRSTGELFF.

This clone was observed a single time. The V call is TRBV27, the J call TRBJ2-5; 9 bases agree with TRBD1. The CDR3 totals 14 residues. Trimming at V came to 8 bases and at J to 6 bases, leaving 10 bases not matched to a gene. The germline CDR1 and CDR2 sequences are MNHEY and SMNVEV (reference sequence). The CDR3 loop reads CASQSGQGPKTQYF. CDR3 nucleotide sequence: TGTGCCAGCCAGTCCGGACAGGGGCCGAAGACCCAGTACTTC.

V is TRBV28 and J is TRBJ1-5, with 8 bases matching TRBD1. This CDR3 spans 14 amino acids. V dropped 6 bases and J dropped 6; count of bases not matched to a gene: 7. The V gene's germline CDR1 is MDHEN and CDR2 SYDVKM. The CDR3 DNA reads as TGTGCCAGCAGAGAGCAGGGGGCATTTCAGCCCCAGCATTTT. It encodes CASREQGAFQPQHF.

The gene calls are TRBV7-9 and TRBJ2-1; D is unclear. The CDR3 has 11 amino acids. Germline CDR1 SEHNR, CDR2 FQNEAQ (reference sequence). CDR3 DNA sequence: TGTGCTGTTGGGCCGTACAATGAGCAGTTCTTC. Protein: CAVGPYNEQFF.

The rearrangement joins TRBV27 to TRBJ2-5; 7 bases map to TRBD1. The germline V gene has CDR1 MNHEY and CDR2 SMNVEV (reference sequence). The CDR3 runs to 16 residues. The V and J ends lost 5 bases and 2 bases, in that order; junction bases with no gene match: 11. This CDR3 is CASSTGAQGIQETQYF. CDR3 in DNA: TGTGCCAGCAGTACCGGGGCACAGGGGATACAAGAGACCCAGTACTTC.

This chain joins TRBV5-1 and TRBJ2-3; weak D call: TRBD2 (5 bases). This CDR3 has 14 residues. V was clipped by 2 bases and J by 2 bases, with 9 bases between them. Germline V CDR1 and CDR2: SGHRS, YFSETQ. The CDR3 DNA reads TGCGCCAGCAGCTTAGGAGGTGACACAGATACGCAGTATTTT. Its protein is CASSLGGDTDTQYF. The complete variable domain, with remaining parts taken from reference TRBV5-1 and TRBJ2-3, reads KAGVTQTPRYLIKTRGQQVTLSCSPISGHRSVSWYQQTPGQGLQFLFEYFSETQRNKGNFPGRFSGRQFSNSRSEMNVSTLELGDSALYLCASSLGGDTDTQYFGPGTRLTVL.

The chain employs TRBV27 and TRBJ2-5; tentative D call: TRBD2 (5 bases). This CDR3 has 14 residues. Trimming removed 4 bases from V and 5 bases from J, with 14 bases in between. The germline CDR1 and CDR2 sequences are MNHEY and SMNVEV (reference sequence). For the CDR3, the DNA is TGTGCCAGCAGTTCTGTCGGGGTCAAGGAGACCCAGTACTTC. The encoded protein is CASSSVGVKETQYF.

This sequence joins TRBV6-4 and TRBJ2-7; 12 bases line up with TRBD2. Germline-derived CDR1 and CDR2 are MRHNA and SNTAGT. The CDR3 covers 15 residues. The junction had 0 bases not matched to a gene; V was cut back by 3 bases and J by 0 bases. The CDR3 DNA follows: TGTGCCAGCAGTGAACTAGCGGGAGGCTCCTACGAGCAGTACTTC. This gives the protein CASSELAGGSYEQYF.

This clone was seen only a few times. The V gene is TRBV4-2, the J gene TRBJ1-2, with D maybe TRBD1 (6 bases). Germline CDR1 is LGHNA and CDR2 is YNFKEQ. V lost 4 bases to trimming and J lost 2 bases, with 8 bases between them. The CDR3 is 13 amino acids. The CDR3 region is CASSPDRNYGYTF. The CDR3 bases are TGTGCCAGCAGCCCTGACAGGAACTATGGCTACACCTTC.

This clone was counted once. The J gene is TRBJ1-2, the V gene TRBV2; the D is unclear. Germline CDR1 and CDR2: SNHLY and FYNNEI. This CDR3 has 13 residues. The V gene lost 7 bases and the J gene lost 6 bases, with 15 bases spanning the gap. CDR3 region: CASKGGGNHGYTF. In DNA, the CDR3 is TGTGCCAGCAAGGGAGGAGGGAATCATGGCTACACCTTC.

This chain connects TRBV27 to TRBJ2-7; a weak D match, TRBD1 (5 bases). Trimming removed 4 bases at V and 1 base at J, with 14 bases between. The germline gives CDR1 MNHEY, CDR2 SMNVEV (reference sequence). This CDR3 spans 15 amino acids. The CDR3 region has the DNA TGTGCCAGCAGTTCGCTAGTTGACAGTTCCTACGAGCAGTACTTC. Translated, it gives CASSSLVDSSYEQYF.

The chain couples TRBV6-1 to TRBJ1-2; D ambiguous. This CDR3 is built from 12 residues. Looked up from germline, CDR1 is MNHNS and CDR2 is SASEGT. Deletions cut 3 bases from V and 4 bases from J, with 6 bases between. The CDR3 spells CASSEDVYGYTF. The CDR3 DNA is TGTGCCAGCAGTGAGGACGTCTATGGCTACACCTTC.

In the case of this clone: Different DNA sequences within this sample yield the same CDR3. This chain connects TRBV7-9 to TRBJ1-2; D is undetermined. The germline gives CDR1 SEHNR, CDR2 FQNEAQ (reference sequence). V was shortened by 1 base and J by 3 bases, with 6 bases between the two germline ends. The CDR3 totals 13 residues. The CDR3 DNA reads TGTGCCAGCAGCTTAGTGGCAGACTATGGCTACACCTTC. It specifies CASSLVADYGYTF.

The chain has TRBV7-9 and TRBJ2-1, with 8 bases lining up with TRBD2. J was trimmed by 7 bases and V by 5 bases; bases with no gene match: 7. Germline V gene lookup returns CDR1 SEHNR and CDR2 FQNEAQ (reference sequence). The CDR3 is 14 residues long. The CDR3 DNA is TGTGCCAGCAGCCAAACTAGCGGAGTTAATGAGCAGTTCTTC. It specifies CASSQTSGVNEQFF.

This rearrangement joins TRBV29-1 to TRBJ1-1; D is undetermined. CDR3 length: 11 amino acids. The germline V gene has CDR1 SQVTM and CDR2 ANQGSEA. Trimming stripped 7 bases from V and 5 bases from J, with 11 bases between. CDR3 DNA: TGCAGCGGACTCAGTGCGACTGAAGCTTTCTTT. Translating gives CSGLSATEAFF.

The chain has TRBV27 and TRBJ1-6, with TRBD1 matching 8 bases. This CDR3 contains 15 residues. V was clipped by 5 bases and J by 10 bases; unmatched bases: 10. CDR1 MNHEY and CDR2 SMNVEV come from the germline V gene (reference sequence). The CDR3, as DNA: TGTGCCAGCAGTCCTCAGGGGGCGGTCGACTCACCCCTCCACTTT. Residues: CASSPQGAVDSPLHF.

V gene TRBV4-3 combines with J gene TRBJ2-1; 10 bases line up with TRBD2. Germline V gene lookup returns CDR1 LGHNA and CDR2 YSLEER. Trimming cost V 2 bases and J 3 bases; bases outside gene matches: 1. The CDR3 runs 15 residues. The CDR3 region is CASSQLAGDYNEQFF. Here the CDR3 DNA reads TGCGCCAGCAGCCAACTAGCGGGAGACTACAATGAGCAGTTCTTC.

This chain uses TRBV4-1 with TRBJ1-2; D is perhaps TRBD1 (5 bases). Between the trimmed V and J ends, which lost 4 bases and 7 bases, there was a span of 10 bases. The CDR3 loop spans 12 amino acids. CDR1 is MGHRA and CDR2 is YSYEKL in the germline V gene. CDR3 residues: CASSPVGGGYTF. In DNA form, the CDR3 reads TGCGCCAGCAGCCCTGTGGGGGGTGGCTACACCTTC.

The gene calls are TRBV4-1 and TRBJ2-7, with D maybe TRBD1 (6 bases). CDR3 length equals 15 residues. Trimming removed 0 bases from V and 3 bases from J, with 12 bases in between. Germline CDR1 is MGHRA and CDR2 is YSYEKL. The CDR3 loop reads CASSQDPQGNYEQYF. The CDR3, as DNA: TGCGCCAGCAGCCAAGATCCCCAGGGGAACTACGAGCAGTACTTC.

In this sample, this clone turned up once. The V gene is TRBV28, the J gene TRBJ2-5; TRBD1 matches at 9 bases. The V and J ends lost 5 bases and 5 bases, in that order; junction bases with no gene match: 9. Germline V lookup: CDR1 MDHEN, CDR2 SYDVKM. The CDR3 runs 15 residues. The CDR3 region is CASSRLDRGVETQYF. The CDR3 nucleotides are TGTGCCAGCAGTCGCTTGGACAGGGGTGTGGAGACCCAGTACTTC. Drawing the rest from reference TRBV28 and TRBJ2-5, the complete variable domain is DVKVTQSSRYLVKRTGEKVFLECVQDMDHENMFWYRQDPGLGLRLIYFSYDVKMKEKGDIPEGYSVSREKKERFSLILESASTNQTSMYLCASSRLDRGVETQYFGPGTRLLVL.

This clone was found once. CDR3 region: CSVLLAEQYF. Written as DNA, the CDR3 is TGCAGCGTCCTCTTGGCCGAGCAGTACTTC. The rearrangement uses TRBV29-1 and TRBJ2-7; D is ambiguous. This CDR3 spans 10 amino acids. Trimming removed 6 bases at V and 6 bases at J, with 9 bases between. Germline values: CDR1 SQVTM, CDR2 ANQGSEA.

The chain combines TRBV27 with TRBJ2-7, with 15 nucleotides matching TRBD2. The ends lost 4 bases at V and 9 bases at J; junction bases unmatched: 4. This CDR3 is 14 amino acids long. CDR1 is MNHEY, CDR2 SMNVEV, per germline (reference sequence). Written as DNA, the CDR3 is TGTGCCAGCAGTTCGGGACTAGCGGGAGGCGGGCAGTACTTC. This encodes CASSSGLAGGGQYF.

By sample share, this clone is medium-sized. The J gene is TRBJ1-5, the V gene TRBV27; no definite D call. This CDR3 has 15 residues. Trimming removed 4 bases at V and 0 bases at J, with 10 bases between. Germline-derived CDR1 and CDR2 are MNHEY and SMNVEV (reference sequence). The CDR3 coding sequence is TGTGCCAGCAGTTCGCATGGAGGTAGCAATCAGCCCCAGCATTTT. This translates into CASSSHGGSNQPQHF.

The rearrangement uses TRBV27 and TRBJ2-3, with 12 bases lining up with TRBD2. V lost 5 bases to trimming and J lost 3 bases; unmatched junction nucleotides: 15. Looked up from germline, CDR1 is MNHEY and CDR2 is SMNVEV (reference sequence). The CDR3 loop spans 19 amino acids. The CDR3, as DNA: TGTGCCAGCAGTCCGACCTCGAGACTAGCGGGAGTTGGTACAGATACGCAGTATTTT. The encoded protein is CASSPTSRLAGVGTDTQYF.

The V gene is TRBV5-8, the J gene TRBJ2-1; TRBD2 matches at 10 bases. CDR1 and CDR2 from the germline V gene are SGHTS and YDEGEE. The CDR3 contains 16 residues. V dropped 4 bases and J dropped 10; count of bases not matched to a gene: 14. CDR3 nucleotide sequence: TGTGCCAGCAGCATGACGCACGGGACTAGCGTTTGGGAGCAGTTCTTC. Translated: CASSMTHGTSVWEQFF.

This chain uses TRBV6-4 with TRBJ1-5; D is undetermined. This CDR3 is 17 amino acids long. Germline V gives CDR1 MRHNA, CDR2 SNTAGT. V lost 0 bases, J lost 2 bases, and 14 bases lay in between. Here the CDR3 reads CASSDSDPEWGNQPQHF. In DNA form, the CDR3 reads TGTGCCAGCAGTGACTCGGATCCTGAATGGGGCAATCAGCCCCAGCATTTT.

CDR3 residues: CASREAGKDTGEQYF. As DNA, the CDR3 is TGTGCCAGCAGAGAGGCAGGGAAGGATACTGGGGAGCAGTACTTC. This chain uses TRBV6-5 with TRBJ2-7; perhaps TRBD1 as D (5 bases). The germline V and J ends were trimmed by 6 bases and 7 bases, with 22 bases remaining between them. CDR1 MNHEY and CDR2 SVGAGI come from the germline V gene. The CDR3 spans 15 residues.

J is TRBJ2-1 and V is TRBV6-4; TRBD1 aligns across 11 bases. Losses at the gene ends were 3 bases for V and 6 bases for J; bases not matched to a gene: 4. Germline CDR1 MRHNA, CDR2 SNTAGT. CDR3 length: 15 amino acids. Here the CDR3 reads CASSEGGTGGNEQFF. CDR3 bases: TGTGCCAGCAGTGAGGGGGGGACAGGGGGCAATGAGCAGTTCTTC.